The 29 T cell receptor beta chains in this list originate from one sample, sequenced in a study of control samples from healthy donors and cancer patients. Data came from immunoSEQ multiplex PCR; TCRdb stores just in-frame clones and leaves some out. The sample includes fewer than 90,000 clones, about 89% of them seen just once. Sequenced input: blood. Receptors originate from a middle-aged man in good health.

The CDR3, as DNA: TGTGCCAGCAGCTTCGGGGGGACCAGAAACGAGCAGTACTTC. The encoded protein is CASSFGGTRNEQYF. The chain links TRBV11-1 to TRBJ2-7; 7 bases agree with TRBD2. The junction had 7 bases not matched to a gene; V was cut back by 3 bases and J by 5 bases. The CDR3 totals 14 residues. Germline V gene sequence: CDR1 SGHAT, CDR2 FQDESV (reference sequence).

The chain combines TRBV29-1 with TRBJ1-2; D call uncertain. The V and J ends lost 6 bases and 2 bases respectively, with 13 bases between them. This CDR3 contains 13 residues. CDR1 and CDR2 from the germline V gene are SQVTM and ANQGSEA. CDR3 in amino acids: CSVPSTLNYGYTF. CDR3 nucleotide sequence: TGCAGCGTCCCGTCGACATTAAACTATGGCTACACCTTC. Complete variable domain (other parts from reference TRBV29-1 and TRBJ1-2): SAVISQKPSRDICQRGTSLTIQCQVDSQVTMMFWYRQQPGQSLTLIATANQGSEATYESGFVIDKFPISRPNLTFSTLTVSNMSPEDSSIYLCSVPSTLNYGYTFGSGTRLTVV.

The chain uses TRBV10-1 and TRBJ2-3, with D maybe TRBD2 (6 bases). CDR1 is WNHNN, CDR2 SYGVQD, per germline (reference sequence). The CDR3 spans 14 residues. Deletions cut 6 bases from V and 2 bases from J, with 12 bases between. In DNA, the CDR3 is TGCGCCAGCAGAGGGGACTTAGACACAGATACGCAGTATTTT. Translated: CASRGDLDTDTQYF.

The chain has TRBV9 and TRBJ2-2; 12 nucleotides align to TRBD2. CDR3 length equals 16 residues. V was clipped by 3 bases and J by 3 bases; unmatched bases: 3. CDR1 is SGDLS, CDR2 YYNGEE, per germline. CDR3 loop: CASSGGLAGYTGELFF. CDR3 in DNA: TGTGCCAGCAGCGGTGGACTAGCGGGGTACACCGGGGAGCTGTTTTTT.

This clone was seen a few times. The gene calls are TRBV7-2 and TRBJ2-3; 9 nucleotides line up with TRBD2. V was pared by 5 bases and J by 4 bases, with 4 bases of the junction left unmatched. The germline gives CDR1 SGHTA, CDR2 FQGNSA. The CDR3 contains 14 residues. The CDR3 DNA is TGTGCCAGCAGCCGCGGGGGGGCAGCAGATACGCAGTATTTT. This sequence encodes CASSRGGAADTQYF. Full variable domain (outside the CDR3, taken from reference TRBV7-2 and TRBJ2-3): GAGVSQSPSNKVTEKGKDVELRCDPISGHTALYWYRQSLGQGLEFLIYFQGNSAPDKSGLPSDRFSAERTGGSVSTLTIQRTQQEDSAVYLCASSRGGAADTQYFGPGTRLTVL.

V is TRBV6-5 and J is TRBJ1-2, with a tentative D call TRBD1 (5 bases). V was trimmed by 5 bases and J by 5 bases, leaving 12 bases between them. Germline V gene data show CDR1 as MNHEY and CDR2 as SVGAGI. The CDR3 length is 13 residues. The DNA for the CDR3 is TGTGCCAGCAGTCTAGCCGGGGGGTATGGCTACACCTTC. It codes for CASSLAGGYGYTF.

The rearrangement joins TRBV11-3 to TRBJ2-3; D unclear. The CDR3 loop spans 14 amino acids. The germline CDR1 and CDR2 sequences are SGHNT and YENEEA. V gave up 3 bases and J gave up 8 bases, with 15 bases separating them. The CDR3 loop reads CASSLELGMGTQYF. In nucleotides, the CDR3 is TGTGCCAGCAGCTTGGAACTGGGTATGGGTACGCAGTATTTT.

This chain uses TRBV11-3 with TRBJ2-1, with D unclear. The V end lost 4 bases, the J end lost 2 bases, and 9 bases lay between the germline ends. This CDR3 region has 14 residues. Germline values: CDR1 SGHNT, CDR2 YENEEA. The CDR3 loop reads CASSSVGPYNEQFF. In DNA, the CDR3 is TGTGCCAGCAGCTCGGTCGGACCCTACAATGAGCAGTTCTTC.

The count of this clone is one. The CDR3 bases are TGTGCCAGCAGCCCCCGGGGTAGCGGGATCCAAGAGACCCAGTACTTC. Amino acid sequence: CASSPRGSGIQETQYF. The V call is TRBV9, the J call TRBJ2-5; 8 bases align to TRBD2. The germline V gene encodes CDR1 SGDLS and CDR2 YYNGEE. This CDR3 has 16 amino acids. The J segment lost 1 base and the V segment lost 4 bases, leaving 9 bases of the junction unmatched. The full variable domain, its missing parts supplied by reference TRBV9 and TRBJ2-5, is DSGVTQTPKHLITATGQRVTLRCSPRSGDLSVYWYQQSLDQGLQFLIQYYNGEERAKGNILERFSAQQFPDLHSELNLSSLELGDSALYFCASSPRGSGIQETQYFGPGTRLLVL.

The chain links TRBV7-2 to TRBJ1-6, with D hard to call. The V and J ends lost 5 bases and 5 bases respectively, with 10 bases between them. This CDR3 spans 14 amino acids. Looked up from germline, CDR1 is SGHTA and CDR2 is FQGNSA. For the CDR3, the DNA is TGTGCCAGCAGCCTCGGGTGGAATAATTCACCCCTCCACTTT. This encodes CASSLGWNNSPLHF.

The V and J genes are TRBV15 and TRBJ2-6, with D unclear. V was shortened by 1 base and J by 0 bases, with 13 bases between the two germline ends. The CDR3 totals 18 residues. CDR1 and CDR2 from the germline V gene are LNHNV and YYDKDF (reference sequence). In DNA form, the CDR3 reads TGTGCCACCAGCAGAGGCGGTTCACACCTCTCTGGGGCCAACGTCCTGACTTTC. Translation: CATSRGGSHLSGANVLTF.

About this clone: Other nucleotide sequences in the sample specify the same CDR3. The J gene is TRBJ1-1, the V gene TRBV5-1, with a tentative D call TRBD1 (5 bases). The CDR3 extends over 12 amino acids. The germline gives CDR1 SGHRS, CDR2 YFSETQ. Trimming pared 2 bases from V and 5 bases from J, leaving 7 bases between. DNA of the CDR3: TGCGCCAGCAGCTTTGGGGGAACTGAAGCTTTCTTT. It specifies CASSFGGTEAFF.

The V and J genes are TRBV27 and TRBJ2-7; 7 bases map to TRBD2. After removal of 5 bases from V and 2 bases from J, the junction contained 6 bases not matched to a gene. The CDR3 has 14 residues. Germline loops: CDR1 MNHEY, CDR2 SMNVEV (reference sequence). CDR3 in amino acids: CASSPRLAPYEQYV. In DNA form, the CDR3 reads TGTGCCAGCAGTCCTAGACTAGCCCCCTACGAGCAGTACGTC.

The rearrangement joins TRBV19 to TRBJ1-2, with D hard to call. V lost 6 bases and J lost 8, with 16 bases in between. The CDR3 loop spans 13 amino acids. CDR1 is LNHDA and CDR2 is SQIVND in the germline V gene (reference sequence). The CDR3, as DNA: TGTGCCAGTAGATCCGGAGAGGAGAGGGGCTACACCTTC. This encodes CASRSGEERGYTF. Based on the CDR3 plus reference TRBV19 and TRBJ1-2, the full variable domain is DGGITQSPKYLFRKEGQNVTLSCEQNLNHDAMYWYRQDPGQGLRLIYYSQIVNDFQKGDIAEGYSVSREKKESFPLTVTSAQKNPTAFYLCASRSGEERGYTFGSGTRLTVV.

This chain links TRBV28 with TRBJ1-2; D ambiguous. Trimming shortened V by 6 bases and J by 0 bases, and 5 bases separated the two germline ends. CDR1 and CDR2 from the germline V gene are MDHEN and SYDVKM. This CDR3 contains 12 residues. This CDR3 is CASRGSNYGYTF. The CDR3 nucleotides are TGTGCCAGCAGGGGCTCTAACTATGGCTACACCTTC.

This chain connects TRBV19 to TRBJ1-5, with 9 positions matching TRBD1. V was pared by 0 bases and J by 4 bases, with 7 bases of the junction left unmatched. The CDR3 runs 17 residues. The germline CDR1 and CDR2 sequences are LNHDA and SQIVND (reference sequence). The CDR3 bases are TGTGCCAGTAGTATAGATAAGGGGACAGGGCTGAATCAGCCCCAGCATTTT. It codes for CASSIDKGTGLNQPQHF.

V and J are TRBV7-8 and TRBJ2-1; 8 bases are shared with TRBD1. This CDR3 is built from 19 residues. With 1 base clipped from V and 2 bases from J, the junction kept 13 bases outside the gene matches. Germline assignment: CDR1 SGHVS and CDR2 FQNEAQ. The CDR3 sequence: CASSLGRSARGPTYNEQFF. In DNA form, the CDR3 reads TGTGCCAGCAGCTTAGGTCGCTCTGCCAGGGGGCCGACCTACAATGAGCAGTTCTTC.

The chain couples TRBV21-1 to TRBJ2-2. TRBV21-1 is reported as a pseudogene. The CDR3 runs to 13 residues. CDR3 in amino acids: CASSRGAAGELFF. The DNA for the CDR3 is TGTGCCAGCAGCAGGGGGGCGGCCGGGGAGCTGTTTTTT.

This clone was seen only once. The chain has TRBV28 and TRBJ1-2; D gene uncertain. Germline-derived CDR1 and CDR2 are MDHEN and SYDVKM. Trimming shortened V by 3 bases and J by 1 base, and 12 bases separated the two germline ends. The CDR3 runs 15 residues. The DNA of the CDR3 is TGTGCCAGCAGTTTCCCCTCAGCCGTTAACTATGGCTACACCTTC. Amino acids: CASSFPSAVNYGYTF.

The chain couples TRBV5-1 to TRBJ2-5, with D perhaps matching TRBD2 (7 bases). The CDR3 contains 15 residues. CDR1 and CDR2 (germline): SGHRS, YFSETQ. V was trimmed by 1 base and J by 4 bases, leaving 14 bases between them. The CDR3 DNA sequence: TGCGCCAGCAGCTTGCTGGGGGGGCTGGGAGAGACCCAGTACTTC. This codes for CASSLLGGLGETQYF. Complete variable domain (other parts from reference TRBV5-1 and TRBJ2-5): KAGVTQTPRYLIKTRGQQVTLSCSPISGHRSVSWYQQTPGQGLQFLFEYFSETQRNKGNFPGRFSGRQFSNSRSEMNVSTLELGDSALYLCASSLLGGLGETQYFGPGTRLLVL.

This clone came up a few times. This chain uses TRBV5-1 with TRBJ1-5; 8 positions agree with TRBD1. The V segment lost 4 bases and the J segment 0 bases; nucleotides outside the gene matches: 6. CDR3 length equals 16 residues. Germline V gene lookup returns CDR1 SGHRS and CDR2 YFSETQ. CDR3 amino acids: CASSTGGQDSNQPQHF. The CDR3 bases are TGCGCCAGCAGCACAGGGGGGCAGGATAGCAATCAGCCCCAGCATTTT.

The chain employs TRBV5-6 and TRBJ1-5; D uncertain. CDR3 length equals 15 residues. Germline V gives CDR1 SGHDT, CDR2 YYEEEE. V was clipped by 4 bases and J by 3 bases, with 14 bases between them. In DNA, the CDR3 is TGTGCCAGCAGCCTGACCGGACTGCTCAATCAGCCCCAGCATTTT. Translated, it gives CASSLTGLLNQPQHF.

The V and J genes are TRBV7-6 and TRBJ1-3; TRBD1 is a possible D gene (5 bases). The CDR3 has 14 residues. Germline V gene lookup returns CDR1 SGHVS and CDR2 FNYEAQ. Trimming removed 1 base from V and 8 bases from J, with 12 bases in between. The chain's CDR3 is CASSLDRGTDTIYF. The CDR3 DNA follows: TGTGCCAGCAGCTTAGACCGAGGGACGGACACCATATATTTT.

The V and J genes are TRBV18 and TRBJ1-5, with 11 bases identical to TRBD1. V lost 2 bases to trimming and J lost 2 bases; unmatched junction nucleotides: 5. The CDR3 covers 17 residues. CDR1 KGHSH and CDR2 LQKENI come from the germline V gene. The CDR3 DNA reads TGTGCCAGCTCACCAGGACAGGGGGCTTTGGGCAATCAGCCCCAGCATTTT. It specifies CASSPGQGALGNQPQHF. Filled out from reference TRBV18 and TRBJ1-5, the complete variable domain reads NAGVMQNPRHLVRRRGQEARLRCSPMKGHSHVYWYRQLPEEGLKFMVYLQKENIIDESGMPKERFSAEFPKEGPSILRIQQVVRGDSAAYFCASSPGQGALGNQPQHFGDGTRLSIL.

J is TRBJ2-2 and V is TRBV15; TRBD2 aligns across 11 bases. CDR3 length: 17 residues. The germline gives CDR1 LNHNV, CDR2 YYDKDF (reference sequence). The V segment lost 2 bases and the J segment 4 bases; nucleotides outside the gene matches: 6. CDR3 in DNA: TGTGCCACCAGCAGAACTAGCGGGAGTAGGGCCACCGGGGAGCTGTTTTTT. Translated: CATSRTSGSRATGELFF.

The V and J genes are TRBV11-1 and TRBJ1-1; a possible D gene is TRBD1 (5 bases). Germline V gives CDR1 SGHAT, CDR2 FQDESV (reference sequence). V was cut by 5 bases and J by 4 bases, with 11 bases left in between. CDR3 length equals 13 residues. CDR3 DNA: TGTGCCAGCAGCATAGACAGAGGCACTGAAGCTTTCTTT. Its protein is CASSIDRGTEAFF.

This chain links TRBV5-1 with TRBJ1-1; unclear D gene. The CDR3 loop spans 13 amino acids. Trimming left V 0 bases short and J 6 bases short, with 9 bases between. Per germline, CDR1 SGHRS and CDR2 YFSETQ. CDR3 amino acids: CASSLGEGSEAFF. The CDR3 DNA sequence: TGCGCCAGCAGCTTGGGGGAGGGATCTGAAGCTTTCTTT.

The chain links TRBV7-9 to TRBJ2-7; no reliable D call. V lost 5 bases, J lost 3 bases, and 17 bases lay in between. CDR1 and CDR2 (germline): SEHNR, FQNEAQ (reference sequence). The CDR3 is 15 amino acids. The CDR3 sequence: CASSGDGHSYYEQYF. The CDR3 nucleotides are TGTGCCAGCAGCGGAGACGGTCACTCCTACTACGAGCAGTACTTC.

The chain joins TRBV7-3 to TRBJ1-2; 8 bases are shared with TRBD1. The CDR3 has 13 amino acids. V shed 6 bases and J 5 bases; nucleotides not matched to a gene: 5. Germline V gives CDR1 SGHTA, CDR2 FQGTGA. In nucleotides, the CDR3 is TGTGCCAGCAGTCTTACAGGGGGATATGGCTACACCTTC. This encodes CASSLTGGYGYTF.